The clone carrying this T cell receptor (beta chain) was detected many times. Its antigen is still unknown. Trimming took 5 bases from V and 1 from J; bases not matched to a gene: 9. Germline CDR1 is SEHNR and CDR2 is FQNEAQ (reference sequence). This CDR3 spans 16 amino acids. As to time point: persistent/refractory GD, antithyroid drugs over 5 years with positive TRAb. RNA from PBMCs was the source of the TCR library. This entry comes from a study of regulatory T cells in long-lasting Graves disease. Study results and caveats: Only a small sample size was used, which may have cut accuracy. Persistent disease preferred TRBV28, TRBJ1-2 and TRBJ2-5; new disease, TRBV20-1 and TRBJ2-1.

Arm-PCR of CDR3 regions with iRepertoire HTBI primers generated TCR beta libraries. Original processing methods: Sample data revealed approximately 56 TRBV and some 13 TRBJ segments. TCRdb analysed the multiplex PCR reads with MiXCR anew, one entry per CDR3 protein. The V and J calls shown here were made by TCRdb, not taken from the authors' results. The sample includes over 300,000 distinct CDR3 sequences, less than 20% of them seen just once. The clonotype originates from a female donor with Graves disease. The sequenced sample was peripheral blood mononuclear cells (PBMCs), obtained when the disease was refractory, from a patient treated with antithyroid drugs. V is TRBV7-9 and J is TRBJ2-7; 9 bases line up with TRBD1. The CDR3 DNA sequence: TGTGCCAGCAGCGGGGGCGGGACAGGGTTTTCCTACGAGCAGTACTTC. Translated, it gives CASSGGGTGFSYEQYF.